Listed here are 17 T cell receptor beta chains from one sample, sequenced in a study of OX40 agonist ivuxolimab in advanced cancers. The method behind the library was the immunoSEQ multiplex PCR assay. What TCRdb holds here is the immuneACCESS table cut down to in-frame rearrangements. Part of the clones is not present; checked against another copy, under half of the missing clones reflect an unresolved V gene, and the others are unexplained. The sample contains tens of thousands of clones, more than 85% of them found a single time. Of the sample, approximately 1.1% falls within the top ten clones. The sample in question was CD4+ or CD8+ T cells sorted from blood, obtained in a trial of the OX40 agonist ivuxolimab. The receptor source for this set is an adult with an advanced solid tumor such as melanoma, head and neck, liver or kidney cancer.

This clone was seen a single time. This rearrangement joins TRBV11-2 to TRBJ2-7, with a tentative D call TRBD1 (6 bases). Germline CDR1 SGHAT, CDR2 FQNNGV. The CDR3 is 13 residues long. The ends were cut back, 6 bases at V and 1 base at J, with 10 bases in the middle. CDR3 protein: CASSRGQSYEQYF. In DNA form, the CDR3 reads TGTGCCAGCAGTCGAGGACAGTCCTACGAGCAGTACTTC.

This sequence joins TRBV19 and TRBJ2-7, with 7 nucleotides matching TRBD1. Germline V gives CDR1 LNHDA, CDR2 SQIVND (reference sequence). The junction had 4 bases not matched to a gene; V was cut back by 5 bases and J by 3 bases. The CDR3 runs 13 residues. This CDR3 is CASSSGQVYEQYF. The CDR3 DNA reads TGTGCCAGTAGTTCTGGACAGGTCTACGAGCAGTACTTC. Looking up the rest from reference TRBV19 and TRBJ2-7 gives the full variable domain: DGGITQSPKYLFRKEGQNVTLSCEQNLNHDAMYWYRQDPGQGLRLIYYSQIVNDFQKGDIAEGYSVSREKKESFPLTVTSAQKNPTAFYLCASSSGQVYEQYFGPGTRLTVT.

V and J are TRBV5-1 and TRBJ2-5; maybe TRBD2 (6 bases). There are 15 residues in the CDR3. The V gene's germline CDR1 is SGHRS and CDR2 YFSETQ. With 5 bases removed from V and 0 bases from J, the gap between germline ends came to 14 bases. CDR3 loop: CASSSGSPNQETQYF. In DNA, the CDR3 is TGCGCCAGCAGTTCCGGGAGCCCTAACCAAGAGACCCAGTACTTC.

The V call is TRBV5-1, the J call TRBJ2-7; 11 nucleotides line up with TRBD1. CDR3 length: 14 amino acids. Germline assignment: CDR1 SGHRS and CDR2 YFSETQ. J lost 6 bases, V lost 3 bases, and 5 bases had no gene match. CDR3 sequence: CASSSGQGATEQYF. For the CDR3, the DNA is TGCGCCAGCAGCTCCGGACAGGGGGCAACCGAGCAGTACTTC.

CDR3 nucleotides: TGTGCCAGTAGAAGCACAGATACGCAGTATTTT. Translated, it gives CASRSTDTQYF. The V call is TRBV19, the J call TRBJ2-3; D not resolved. The CDR3 loop spans 11 amino acids. Germline V gene data show CDR1 as LNHDA and CDR2 as SQIVND (reference sequence). Trimming removed 6 bases from V and 0 bases from J, with 1 base in between. The full variable domain, completed using reference TRBV19 and TRBJ2-3, is DGGITQSPKYLFRKEGQNVTLSCEQNLNHDAMYWYRQDPGQGLRLIYYSQIVNDFQKGDIAEGYSVSREKKESFPLTVTSAQKNPTAFYLCASRSTDTQYFGPGTRLTVL.

The CDR3: CASGVAGSVEQYF. The DNA for the CDR3 is TGTGCCAGTGGGGTAGCGGGGTCTGTCGAGCAGTACTTC. The rearrangement joins TRBV19 to TRBJ2-7; 8 bases are shared with TRBD2. The CDR3 runs 13 residues. V lost 8 bases to trimming and J lost 6 bases; unmatched junction nucleotides: 9. Germline CDR1 is LNHDA and CDR2 is SQIVND (reference sequence).

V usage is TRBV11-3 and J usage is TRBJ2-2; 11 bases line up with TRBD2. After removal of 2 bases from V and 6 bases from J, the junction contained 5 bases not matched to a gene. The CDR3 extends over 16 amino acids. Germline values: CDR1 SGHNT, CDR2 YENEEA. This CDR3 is CASSLILAGAAGELFF. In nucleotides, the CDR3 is TGTGCCAGCAGCTTAATACTAGCGGGGGCGGCCGGGGAGCTGTTTTTT.

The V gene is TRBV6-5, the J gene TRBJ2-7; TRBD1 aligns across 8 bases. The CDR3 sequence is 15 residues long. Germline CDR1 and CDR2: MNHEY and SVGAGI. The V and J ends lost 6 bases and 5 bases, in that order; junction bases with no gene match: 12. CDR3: CASRLQGAKGNEQYF. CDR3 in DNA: TGTGCCAGCAGACTTCAGGGGGCGAAAGGAAACGAGCAGTACTTC.

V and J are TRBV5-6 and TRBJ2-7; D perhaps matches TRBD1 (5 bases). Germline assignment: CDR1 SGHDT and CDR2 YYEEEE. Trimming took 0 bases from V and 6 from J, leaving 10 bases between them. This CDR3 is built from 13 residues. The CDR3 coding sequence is TGTGCCAGCAGCTTGGGCCAGGGCGGCGAGCAGTACTTC. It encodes CASSLGQGGEQYF.

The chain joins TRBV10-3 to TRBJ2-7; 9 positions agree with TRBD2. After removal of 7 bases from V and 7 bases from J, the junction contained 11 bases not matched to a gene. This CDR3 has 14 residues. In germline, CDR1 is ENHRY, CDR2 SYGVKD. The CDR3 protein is CAIKRAGGLGEQYF. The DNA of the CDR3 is TGTGCCATCAAGAGGGCGGGAGGGCTCGGGGAGCAGTACTTC.

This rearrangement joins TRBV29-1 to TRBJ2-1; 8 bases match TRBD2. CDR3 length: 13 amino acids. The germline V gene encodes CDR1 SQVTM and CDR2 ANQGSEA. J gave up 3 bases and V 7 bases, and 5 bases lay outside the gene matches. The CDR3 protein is CSAQLAVYNEQFF. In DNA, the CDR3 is TGCAGCGCCCAACTAGCGGTCTACAATGAGCAGTTCTTC.

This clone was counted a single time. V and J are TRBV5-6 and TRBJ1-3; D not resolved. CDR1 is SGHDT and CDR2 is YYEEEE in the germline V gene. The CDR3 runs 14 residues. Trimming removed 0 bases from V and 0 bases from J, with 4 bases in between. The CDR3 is CASSLGFSGNTIYF. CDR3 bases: TGTGCCAGCAGCTTGGGGTTCTCTGGAAACACCATATATTTT.

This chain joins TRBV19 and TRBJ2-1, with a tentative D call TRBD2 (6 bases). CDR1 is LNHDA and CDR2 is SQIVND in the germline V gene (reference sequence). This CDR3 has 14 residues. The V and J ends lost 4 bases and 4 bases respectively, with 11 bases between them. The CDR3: CASSSRDLYNEQFF. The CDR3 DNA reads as TGTGCCAGTAGTAGCCGGGACTTATACAATGAGCAGTTCTTC.

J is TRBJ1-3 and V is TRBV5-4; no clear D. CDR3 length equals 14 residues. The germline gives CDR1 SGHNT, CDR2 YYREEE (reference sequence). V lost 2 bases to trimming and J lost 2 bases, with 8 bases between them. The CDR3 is CASSFDQTGNTIYF. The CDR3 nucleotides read TGTGCCAGCAGCTTCGACCAGACTGGAAACACCATATATTTT.

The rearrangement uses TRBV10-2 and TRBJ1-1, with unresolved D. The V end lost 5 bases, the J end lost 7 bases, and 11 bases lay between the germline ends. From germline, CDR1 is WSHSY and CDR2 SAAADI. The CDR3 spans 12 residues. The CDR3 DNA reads TGCGCCAGCAGTTTGTCCGAGGGTGAAGCTTTCTTT. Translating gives CASSLSEGEAFF.

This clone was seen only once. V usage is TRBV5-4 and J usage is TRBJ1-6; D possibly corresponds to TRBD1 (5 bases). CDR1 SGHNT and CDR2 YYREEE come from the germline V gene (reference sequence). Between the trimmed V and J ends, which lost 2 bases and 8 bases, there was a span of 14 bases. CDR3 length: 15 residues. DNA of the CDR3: TGTGCCAGCAGCTTATCCCCAGGGAATGATTCACCCCTCCACTTT. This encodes CASSLSPGNDSPLHF.

The chain's CDR3 is CASRINTEAFF. DNA for the CDR3: TGTGCCAGTAGGATAAACACTGAAGCTTTCTTT. The rearrangement joins TRBV19 to TRBJ1-1; no firm D call. The CDR3 sequence is 11 residues long. V was cut by 6 bases and J by 2 bases, with 4 bases left in between. Germline V gene sequence: CDR1 LNHDA, CDR2 SQIVND (reference sequence).